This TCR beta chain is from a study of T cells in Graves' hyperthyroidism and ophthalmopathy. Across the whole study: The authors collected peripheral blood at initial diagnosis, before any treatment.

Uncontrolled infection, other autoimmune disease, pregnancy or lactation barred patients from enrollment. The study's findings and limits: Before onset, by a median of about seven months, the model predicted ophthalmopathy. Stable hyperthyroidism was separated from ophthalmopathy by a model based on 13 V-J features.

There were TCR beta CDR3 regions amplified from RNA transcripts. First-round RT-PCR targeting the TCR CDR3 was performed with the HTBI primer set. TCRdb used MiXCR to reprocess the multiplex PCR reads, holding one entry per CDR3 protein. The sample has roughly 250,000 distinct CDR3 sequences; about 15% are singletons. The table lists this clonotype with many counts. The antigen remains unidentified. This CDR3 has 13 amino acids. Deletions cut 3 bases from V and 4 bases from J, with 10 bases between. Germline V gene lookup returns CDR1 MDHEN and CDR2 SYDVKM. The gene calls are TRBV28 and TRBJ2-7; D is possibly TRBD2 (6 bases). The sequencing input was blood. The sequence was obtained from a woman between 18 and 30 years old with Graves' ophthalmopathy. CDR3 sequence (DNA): TGTGCCAGCAGTTTGGGGGGTCTATACGAGCAGTACTTC. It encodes CASSLGGLYEQYF.